This record concerns one T cell receptor beta chain sequence. The sample holds other DNA sequences that translate to the same CDR3. Germline V gives CDR1 SGHTA, CDR2 FQGNSA. V lost 5 bases, J lost 5 bases, and 12 bases lay in between. The CDR3 is 13 residues long. The data were taken from a study of cytomegalovirus exposure and HLA in healthy donors. A multiplex PCR was run with 60 Vbeta primers and 13 Jbeta primers. The method was immunoSEQ multiplex PCR; TCRdb's version includes in-frame clones alone and lacks a portion of them. The sample includes over 150,000 clones, about 85% of them seen just once.

The gene calls are TRBV7-2 and TRBJ2-5; tentatively, D is TRBD2 (5 bases). This clonotype was obtained from a man aged 30 to 45 in good health and CMV-seropositive. The source material was PBMCs. CDR3 sequence reads: CASSLTSLETQYF. DNA for the CDR3: TGTGCCAGCAGCCTTACTAGTCTTGAGACCCAGTACTTC.